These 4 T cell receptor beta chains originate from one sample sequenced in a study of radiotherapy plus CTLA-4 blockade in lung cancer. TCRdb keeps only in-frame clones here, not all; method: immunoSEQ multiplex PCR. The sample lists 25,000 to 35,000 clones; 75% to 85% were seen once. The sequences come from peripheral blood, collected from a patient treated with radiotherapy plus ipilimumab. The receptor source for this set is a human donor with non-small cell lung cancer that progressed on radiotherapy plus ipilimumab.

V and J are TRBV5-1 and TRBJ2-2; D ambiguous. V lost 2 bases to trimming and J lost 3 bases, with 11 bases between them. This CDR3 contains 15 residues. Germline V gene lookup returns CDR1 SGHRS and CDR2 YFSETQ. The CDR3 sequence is CASSLTTRYTGELFF. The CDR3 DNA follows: TGCGCCAGCAGCTTAACGACAAGATACACCGGGGAGCTGTTTTTT.

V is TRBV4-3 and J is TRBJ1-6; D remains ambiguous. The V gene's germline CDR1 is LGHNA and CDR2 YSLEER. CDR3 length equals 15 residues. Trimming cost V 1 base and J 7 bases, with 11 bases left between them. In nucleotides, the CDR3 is TGCGCCAGCAGCCAAGGTGCCCAAATGAATTCACCCCTCCACTTT. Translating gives CASSQGAQMNSPLHF.

The CDR3, as DNA: TGTGCCAGCAGTCGAATAGAAGGGCCCTACGAGCAGTACTTC. Translated, it gives CASSRIEGPYEQYF. The rearrangement links TRBV6-5 to TRBJ2-7; D is uncertain. Germline V gives CDR1 MNHEY, CDR2 SVGAGI. V was clipped by 5 bases and J by 2 bases, with 13 bases between them. This CDR3 has 14 amino acids.

The CDR3 nucleotides read TGTGCCAGCAGCTTAGCGACGGGGGCGAACTATGGCTACACCTTC. It yields the protein CASSLATGANYGYTF. The chain combines TRBV7-2 with TRBJ1-2, with D tentatively TRBD1 (6 bases). Germline CDR1 SGHTA, CDR2 FQGNSA. V was shortened by 0 bases and J by 2 bases, with 10 bases between the two germline ends. This CDR3 comprises 15 residues.